Below are 23 T cell receptor beta chains sequenced from a single sample in a study of control samples from healthy donors and cancer patients. The method was immunoSEQ multiplex PCR; TCRdb's version includes in-frame clones alone and lacks a portion of them. The table has about 89,000 clones, about 85% seen once. Material: blood. The source of these receptors is a woman in her thirties or forties in good health.

This chain connects TRBV4-3 to TRBJ2-6, with 7 bases matching TRBD1. The V gene's germline CDR1 is LGHNA and CDR2 YSLEER. The J segment lost 2 bases and the V segment lost 0 bases, leaving 7 bases of the junction unmatched. The CDR3 covers 18 residues. The CDR3 DNA reads as TGCGCCAGCAGCCAAGACACAGGGGTCCGTCCTGGGGCCAACGTCCTGACTTTC. Its protein product is CASSQDTGVRPGANVLTF.

CDR3 in DNA: TGTGCCAGCAGTTTACCCAAGGGGAAAATGAACACTGAAGCTTTCTTT. Its translation: CASSLPKGKMNTEAFF. The V call is TRBV7-6, the J call TRBJ1-1; a weak D match, TRBD1 (5 bases). Trimming shortened V by 6 bases and J by 0 bases, and 17 bases separated the two germline ends. Germline loops: CDR1 SGHVS, CDR2 FNYEAQ. This CDR3 is 16 amino acids long.

This CDR3 reads CASSPRIRAGNTIYF. The CDR3 nucleotides read TGTGCCAGCAGCCCACGAATCAGGGCTGGAAACACCATATATTTT. The chain recombines TRBV7-2 with TRBJ1-3, with a tentative D call TRBD1 (5 bases). The V gene's germline CDR1 is SGHTA and CDR2 FQGNSA. V lost 5 bases and J lost 2, with 13 bases in between. This CDR3 contains 15 residues.

This clone showed up just a few times. The chain joins TRBV9 to TRBJ2-3; 7 bases match TRBD2. The CDR3 is 16 amino acids. Per germline, CDR1 SGDLS and CDR2 YYNGEE. The junction had 5 bases not matched to a gene; V was cut back by 0 bases and J by 1 base. In DNA, the CDR3 is TGTGCCAGCAGCGTAGCCCGGGGAGGGGGCACAGATACGCAGTATTTT. Protein sequence: CASSVARGGGTDTQYF.

The chain's CDR3 is CASSEQGTNYGYTF. CDR3 coding DNA: TGTGCCAGCAGTGAACAGGGAACTAACTATGGCTACACCTTC. The chain carries TRBV6-1 and TRBJ1-2, with D possibly being TRBD1 (5 bases). V was pared by 2 bases and J by 0 bases, with 7 bases between. Germline CDR1 and CDR2: MNHNS and SASEGT. The length of the CDR3 is 14 residues.

CDR3 nucleotides: TGCGCCAGCAGCCAAGTCTCCGCAGGGGTGGGTAATCAGCCCCAGCATTTT. Protein product: CASSQVSAGVGNQPQHF. The gene calls are TRBV4-1 and TRBJ1-5; D is perhaps TRBD1 (6 bases). Trimming took 1 base from V and 4 from J, leaving 17 bases between them. The germline CDR1 and CDR2 sequences are MGHRA and YSYEKL. The CDR3 sequence is 17 residues long.

The chain is built from TRBV29-1 and TRBJ1-4; D remains unclear. This CDR3 is built from 11 residues. V lost 4 bases, J lost 7 bases, and 7 bases lay in between. Germline lookup yields CDR1 SQVTM and CDR2 ANQGSEA. The CDR3 nucleotides are TGCAGCGTTGGCGGGTCTGAAAAACTGTTTTTT. Its protein product is CSVGGSEKLFF.

V is TRBV29-1 and J is TRBJ1-1, with 10 positions matching TRBD1. The germline CDR1 and CDR2 sequences are SQVTM and ANQGSEA. The CDR3 has 14 amino acids. V gave up 5 bases and J gave up 2 bases; unmatched junction bases: 5. CDR3 nucleotide sequence: TGCAGCGTTTCCAGGACAGGGGGAAACACTGAAGCTTTCTTT. This codes for CSVSRTGGNTEAFF.

The chain is built from TRBV29-1 and TRBJ2-5, with a tentative D call TRBD2 (6 bases). V lost 8 bases and J 5 bases, leaving 18 bases between the germline ends. The length of the CDR3 is 13 residues. Germline assignment: CDR1 SQVTM and CDR2 ANQGSEA. CDR3 bases: TGCAGCCTTTCCGGGGGACCAGGGGAGACCCAGTACTTC. Amino acids: CSLSGGPGETQYF.

CDR3 bases: TGTGCCAGCAGTTACTCAGGGAAGGTTGGCTACACCTTC. It is translated as CASSYSGKVGYTF. The chain combines TRBV6-5 with TRBJ1-2; no firm D call. In germline, CDR1 is MNHEY, CDR2 SVGAGI. The length of the CDR3 is 13 residues. Trimming pared 0 bases from V and 7 bases from J, leaving 9 bases between.

The chain joins TRBV20-1 to TRBJ2-7, with D hard to call. Germline lookup yields CDR1 DFQATT and CDR2 SNEGSKA (reference sequence). Trimming left V 7 bases short and J 3 bases short, with 10 bases between. There are 11 residues in the CDR3. CDR3 bases: TGCAGTGTACGGCCTGACTACGAGCAGTACTTC. Translation gives CSVRPDYEQYF.

The DNA of the CDR3 is TGTGCCAGCAGCACGGACGCGAACTATGGCTACACCTTC. The encoded protein is CASSTDANYGYTF. The chain combines TRBV7-2 with TRBJ1-2; unclear D gene. The V end lost 5 bases, the J end lost 2 bases, and 9 bases lay between the germline ends. Germline-derived CDR1 and CDR2 are SGHTA and FQGNSA. CDR3 size: 13 residues.

This clone was detected a few times. This chain connects TRBV2 to TRBJ1-5; D is ambiguous. The CDR3 totals 15 residues. Germline-derived CDR1 and CDR2 are SNHLY and FYNNEI. Trimming stripped 5 bases from V and 0 bases from J, with 11 bases between. This CDR3 reads CASSPEDGSNQPQHF. The CDR3 DNA is TGTGCCAGCAGTCCAGAGGACGGTAGCAATCAGCCCCAGCATTTT.

V gene TRBV12-3 or TRBV12-4 combines with J gene TRBJ2-1; possible D gene TRBD1, 5 bases. The V end was cut by 5 bases, the J end by 7 bases, with 9 bases between. This CDR3 comprises 12 residues. Written as DNA, the CDR3 is TGTGCCAGCAGTATGTCAGGGAATGAGCAGTTCTTC. Encoded protein: CASSMSGNEQFF.

This clone was found once. The genes are TRBV5-1 and TRBJ1-3, with 8 bases lining up with TRBD1. CDR3 length: 16 amino acids. Germline assignment: CDR1 SGHRS and CDR2 YFSETQ. J gave up 3 bases and V 2 bases, and 7 bases lay outside the gene matches. In nucleotides, the CDR3 is TGCGCCAGCAGCTTCGGGGACAGGAAGGGTGGAAACACCATATATTTT. Translating it yields CASSFGDRKGGNTIYF.

This sequence joins TRBV29-1 and TRBJ2-1; the D gene is possibly TRBD1 (6 bases). Trimming removed 5 bases from V and 1 base from J, with 9 bases in between. Germline CDR1 and CDR2: SQVTM and ANQGSEA. This CDR3 spans 13 amino acids. The CDR3 is CSVKRGSYNEQFF. DNA for the CDR3: TGCAGCGTTAAGAGGGGGTCCTACAATGAGCAGTTCTTC.

The chain recombines TRBV3-1 (or the pseudogene TRBV3-2) with TRBJ1-6; tentative D call: TRBD1 (5 bases). Germline V gene lookup returns CDR1 LGHDT and CDR2 YNNKEL (reference sequence). The CDR3 has 16 residues. Trimming removed 1 base at V and 7 bases at J, with 14 bases between. The CDR3 reads CASSQALPGTNSPLHF. The CDR3, as DNA: TGTGCCAGCAGCCAAGCGCTCCCAGGGACGAATTCACCCCTCCACTTT.

The genes are TRBV18 and TRBJ2-1; TRBD2 aligns across 13 bases. This CDR3 is built from 19 residues. Germline V gene sequence: CDR1 KGHSH, CDR2 LQKENI. The V segment lost 6 bases and the J segment 0 bases; nucleotides outside the gene matches: 11. CDR3 residues: CASSLTSGGLQSSYNEQFF. CDR3 in DNA: TGTGCCAGCTCCTTGACTAGCGGGGGGCTACAGAGCTCCTACAATGAGCAGTTCTTC.

The chain carries TRBV19 and TRBJ2-6; D gene unclear. V was trimmed by 1 base and J by 2 bases, leaving 6 bases between them. The CDR3 covers 15 residues. Germline loops: CDR1 LNHDA, CDR2 SQIVND (reference sequence). CDR3 residues: CASSIGFAGANVLTF. The DNA of the CDR3 is TGTGCCAGTAGTATAGGGTTCGCTGGGGCCAACGTCCTGACTTTC. The variable domain in full, with the rest retrieved from reference TRBV19 and TRBJ2-6, is DGGITQSPKYLFRKEGQNVTLSCEQNLNHDAMYWYRQDPGQGLRLIYYSQIVNDFQKGDIAEGYSVSREKKESFPLTVTSAQKNPTAFYLCASSIGFAGANVLTFGAGSRLTVL.

This CDR3 reads CASSRQGTQPQHF. The CDR3, as DNA: TGTGCCAGCAGTCGACAGGGTACTCAGCCCCAGCATTTT. The genes are TRBV6-2 or TRBV6-3 and TRBJ1-5; 7 nucleotides line up with TRBD1. Per germline, CDR1 MNHEY and CDR2 SVGEGT. The CDR3 extends over 13 amino acids. Trimming at V came to 5 bases and at J to 6 bases, leaving 4 bases not matched to a gene.

This chain connects TRBV29-1 to TRBJ2-3; TRBD2 aligns across 7 bases. CDR3 length equals 14 residues. The V and J ends lost 7 bases and 1 base, in that order; junction bases with no gene match: 8. Germline CDR1 is SQVTM and CDR2 is ANQGSEA. The CDR3 DNA sequence: TGCAGCGCTGACTCGGCGGGGGGCACAGATACGCAGTATTTT. The encoded protein is CSADSAGGTDTQYF.

The chain links TRBV2 to TRBJ2-1, with 15 bases that match TRBD2. The CDR3 runs 15 residues. Germline V lookup: CDR1 SNHLY, CDR2 FYNNEI. V lost 8 bases, J lost 10 bases, and 9 bases stayed unmatched. The CDR3 sequence is CASGWTSGGAGEQFF. The CDR3 DNA sequence: TGTGCCAGCGGCTGGACTAGCGGGGGGGCTGGAGAGCAGTTCTTC.

The chain links TRBV9 to TRBJ2-1; D gene unclear. The CDR3 has 12 amino acids. CDR1 and CDR2 from the germline V gene are SGDLS and YYNGEE. The V end was cut by 3 bases, the J end by 7 bases, with 8 bases between. The CDR3 sequence: CASSGRGNEQFF. Here the CDR3 DNA reads TGTGCCAGCAGCGGTCGTGGTAATGAGCAGTTCTTC.